Listed below are T cell receptor beta chains from one sample, sequenced in a study of blood T cell repertoires in COVID-19. TCRdb's copy holds only in-frame clones and misses some; the assay was immunoSEQ multiplex PCR. The table includes around 15,000 clones, about 90% detected once. The material sequenced was peripheral blood. All receptors derive from a man in his sixties with active COVID-19. The CDR3 runs from the conserved cysteine through the conserved F or W. Each record gives: clone size, V gene, D gene, J gene, CDR3 protein, CDR3 DNA. D genes are given only for firm matches. Some rows have no size entry. The others give once, few or many, or a class for an expanded clone.

NA	TRBV28	NA	TRBJ1-6	CASSLAGIGSPLHF	TGTGCCAGCAGTTTAGCGGGGATCGGTTCACCCCTCCACTTT
NA	TRBV15	TRBD1	TRBJ1-5	CATSKTGGDQPQHF	TGTGCCACCAGTAAGACAGGGGGCGATCAGCCCCAGCATTTT
few	TRBV25-1	TRBD1	TRBJ2-2	CASSLRTGGTGELFF	TGTGCCAGCAGTCTACGGACAGGGGGCACCGGGGAGCTGTTTTTT
NA	TRBV19	NA	TRBJ1-2	CASSAIRGIDYGYTF	TGTGCCAGTAGTGCAATCAGGGGCATAGACTATGGCTACACCTTC
NA	TRBV11-3	TRBD2	TRBJ2-1	CASSLGLAGERNEQFF	TGTGCCAGCAGCTTAGGACTAGCGGGGGAACGCAATGAGCAGTTCTTC
NA	TRBV10-2	NA	TRBJ1-4	CASRGRLATNEKLFF	TGCGCCAGCAGGGGCAGGCTTGCAACTAATGAAAAACTGTTTTTT
NA	TRBV2	TRBD2	TRBJ2-3	CASSVLAGGADTQYF	TGTGCCAGCAGTGTTCTGGCGGGGGGCGCAGATACGCAGTATTTT
NA	TRBV7-9	NA	TRBJ2-1	CASSLVAAGDSYNEQFF	TGTGCCAGCAGCTTAGTCGCGGCGGGCGATTCCTACAATGAGCAGTTCTTC
NA	TRBV4-1	TRBD1	TRBJ1-2	CASSSGQGRFSNYGYTF	TGCGCCAGCAGCTCCGGACAGGGGCGATTTTCTAACTATGGCTACACCTTC
NA	TRBV4-2	TRBD2	TRBJ2-2	CASSRVTSGVMNTGELFF	TGTGCCAGCAGCCGGGTGACTAGCGGGGTAATGAACACCGGGGAGCTGTTTTTT
NA	TRBV6-5	NA	TRBJ1-2	CASSPTGGVNYGYTF	TGTGCCAGCAGCCCCACCGGGGGAGTTAACTATGGCTACACCTTC
NA	TRBV10-3	NA	TRBJ1-5	CAIGQNSNQPQHF	TGTGCCATCGGACAGAATAGCAATCAGCCCCAGCATTTT
NA	TRBV14	NA	TRBJ1-1	CASSLGGAGATTEAFF	TGTGCCAGCAGCCTCGGGGGGGCAGGGGCAACCACTGAAGCTTTCTTT
NA	TRBV28	NA	TRBJ1-6	CASSLDRGGSPLHF	TGTGCCAGCAGCCTCGACAGAGGGGGATCACCCCTCCACTTT
NA	TRBV6-5	TRBD1	TRBJ1-2	CASRKEAGGSYGYTF	TGTGCCAGCAGGAAAGAAGCAGGGGGTTCCTATGGCTACACCTTC
NA	TRBV7-6	TRBD2	TRBJ2-1	CASSVYSGGHNEQFF	TGTGCCAGCAGCGTTTATAGCGGGGGGCATAATGAGCAGTTCTTC
NA	TRBV11-1	NA	TRBJ2-1	CASSLGPYNEQFF	TGTGCCAGCAGCTTAGGGCCTTACAATGAGCAGTTCTTC
NA	TRBV10-3	NA	TRBJ2-6	CAISEISGANVLTF	TGTGCCATCAGTGAGATATCTGGGGCCAACGTCCTGACTTTC
NA	TRBV6-4	TRBD2	TRBJ2-2	CASSDLGGANTGELFF	TGTGCCAGCAGTGACCTCGGGGGGGCCAACACCGGGGAGCTGTTTTTT
NA	TRBV7-9	NA	TRBJ1-6	CASSSHRQNSPLHF	TGTGCCAGCAGCTCCCACAGACAGAATTCACCCCTCCACTTT
NA	TRBV7-3	TRBD2	TRBJ2-5	CASSLGTSYETQYF	TGTGCCAGCAGCTTAGGGACTAGTTACGAGACCCAGTACTTC
NA	TRBV9	NA	TRBJ2-5	CASSPGETQYF	TGTGCCAGCAGCCCGGGGGAGACCCAGTACTTC
NA	TRBV5-6	NA	TRBJ1-4	CASRPHPGDREKLFF	TGTGCCAGCAGACCCCACCCGGGGGATCGGGAAAAACTGTTTTTT
NA	TRBV10-2	TRBD2	TRBJ2-1	CASGGGNEQFF	TGCGCCTCGGGGGGTGGGAATGAGCAGTTCTTC
NA	TRBV7-6	TRBD1	TRBJ1-6	CASSPTGDFYNSPLHF	TGTGCCAGCAGTCCCACAGGGGACTTCTATAATTCACCCCTCCACTTT
NA	TRBV27	TRBD2	TRBJ2-2	CASSTSRLAGGTGELFF	TGTGCCAGCAGCACTTCAAGACTAGCGGGGGGGACCGGGGAGCTGTTTTTT
NA	TRBV9	NA	TRBJ1-1	CASSVTGGTNTEAFF	TGTGCCAGCAGCGTTACCGGGGGAACGAACACTGAAGCTTTCTTT
NA	TRBV5-5	NA	TRBJ2-5	CASSSTKLKYQETQYF	TGTGCCAGCAGTTCCACGAAACTGAAGTACCAAGAGACCCAGTACTTC
NA	TRBV2	NA	TRBJ1-4	CASTAGFNEKLFF	TGTGCCAGCACTGCGGGGTTTAATGAAAAACTGTTTTTT
NA	TRBV7-2	NA	TRBJ2-3	CASSLGQGTDTQYF	TGTGCCAGCAGCTTAGGGCAGGGCACAGATACGCAGTATTTT
NA	TRBV19	TRBD1	TRBJ2-4	CASRKTGDGIQYF	TGTGCCAGTAGAAAGACAGGGGATGGCATTCAGTACTTC
NA	TRBV10-3	NA	TRBJ1-6	CAISESQGRHTYNSPLHF	TGTGCCATCAGTGAATCGCAGGGGCGGCACACCTATAATTCACCCCTCCACTTT
NA	TRBV11-2	TRBD1	TRBJ1-4	CASSTGTGKGPNEKLFF	TGTGCCAGCAGTACAGGGACAGGGAAGGGTCCTAATGAAAAACTGTTTTTT
once	TRBV9	TRBD1	TRBJ1-2	CASSVDRGHYGYTF	TGTGCCAGCAGCGTAGACAGGGGGCATTATGGCTACACCTTC
NA	TRBV27	NA	TRBJ2-2	CASSPPPTNTGELFF	TGTGCCAGCAGTCCACCCCCTACGAACACCGGGGAGCTGTTTTTT
NA	TRBV4-1	NA	TRBJ1-5	CASSQAAGQSNQPQHF	TGCGCCAGCAGCCAAGCGGCGGGGCAGAGCAATCAGCCCCAGCATTTT
large	TRBV9	NA	TRBJ2-2	CASSVDIDSANTGELFF	TGTGCCAGCAGCGTAGATATCGACTCCGCGAACACCGGGGAGCTGTTTTTT
NA	TRBV6-1	NA	TRBJ1-5	CASSELGRSQPQHF	TGTGCCAGCAGTGAATTGGGGAGGAGTCAGCCCCAGCATTTT
medium-sized	TRBV19	NA	TRBJ1-5	CASSLGSSGNQPQHF	TGTGCCAGTAGTCTGGGCAGCTCGGGGAATCAGCCCCAGCATTTT
NA	TRBV21-1	NA	TRBJ1-5	CASSLRTGSGDNQPQHF	TGTGCCAGCAGCCTCCGGACAGGGTCCGGGGACAATCAGCCCCAGCATTTT
NA	TRBV5-6	TRBD1	TRBJ1-1	CASSLTGTGGVTEAFF	TGTGCCAGCAGCTTAACCGGGACAGGGGGCGTCACTGAAGCTTTCTTT
NA	TRBV9	NA	TRBJ1-6	CASSQTTQNSPLHF	TGTGCCAGCAGCCAGACGACTCAGAATTCACCCCTCCACTTT
NA	TRBV7-9	NA	TRBJ1-2	CASSLALGSRYGYTF	TGTGCCAGCAGCTTAGCGCTTGGGAGCCGATATGGCTACACCTTC
NA	TRBV5-6	TRBD2	TRBJ2-2	CASSFVGLATGELFF	TGTGCCAGCAGCTTCGTAGGACTAGCAACCGGGGAGCTGTTTTTT
NA	TRBV19	NA	TRBJ2-2	CASSIGAQGYPGELFF	TGTGCCAGTAGTATAGGAGCACAGGGTTACCCCGGGGAGCTGTTTTTT
NA	TRBV3-1/TRBV3-2	TRBD1	TRBJ1-3	CASSQDSGRGRGGNTIYF	TGTGCCAGCAGCCAAGATTCTGGCAGGGGGCGAGGTGGAAACACCATATATTTT
NA	TRBV6-2/TRBV6-3	TRBD2	TRBJ2-1	CASSSGLAETNEQFF	TGTGCCAGCAGTTCGGGACTAGCGGAGACCAATGAGCAGTTCTTC
NA	TRBV7-9	NA	TRBJ1-5	CASGGLGNQPQHF	TGTGCCTCGGGGGGGTTGGGCAATCAGCCCCAGCATTTT
NA	TRBV11-3	NA	TRBJ2-1	CASSTGSYNEQFF	TGTGCCAGCAGCACCGGGTCGTACAATGAGCAGTTCTTC
NA	TRBV20-1	NA	TRBJ2-1	CSVSSYNEQFF	TGCAGTGTCAGCTCCTACAATGAGCAGTTCTTC
NA	TRBV19	NA	TRBJ2-1	CASSIEGAGWDEQFF	TGTGCCAGTAGTATTGAAGGTGCAGGGTGGGATGAGCAGTTCTTC
NA	TRBV7-9	TRBD1	TRBJ1-1	CASSVGQVGPEAFF	TGTGCCAGCAGCGTAGGACAGGTCGGTCCTGAAGCTTTCTTT
NA	TRBV5-1	NA	TRBJ2-6	CASSLVPARGYSGANVLTF	TGCGCCAGCAGCTTGGTTCCGGCCAGGGGATACTCTGGGGCCAACGTCCTGACTTTC
few	TRBV19	TRBD1	TRBJ1-6	CASSITGQGITPLHF	TGTGCCAGTAGTATTACCGGACAGGGTATAACTCCCCTCCACTTT
NA	TRBV29-1	NA	TRBJ1-5	CSVEGPGGSNQPQHF	TGCAGCGTTGAAGGACCCGGGGGAAGCAATCAGCCCCAGCATTTT
NA	TRBV10-2	NA	TRBJ1-4	CASSKDRTNEKLFF	TGCGCCAGCAGCAAGGACAGAACTAATGAAAAACTGTTTTTT
NA	TRBV23-1	TRBD2	TRBJ2-2	CASSQHASGGITGELFF	TGCGCCAGCAGTCAGCATGCTAGCGGGGGAATTACCGGGGAGCTGTTTTTT
NA	TRBV6-5	NA	TRBJ1-5	CASSSQDSNQPQHF	TGTGCCAGCAGTTCACAGGATAGCAATCAGCCCCAGCATTTT
once	TRBV5-1	TRBD1	TRBJ1-2	CASSLGQGNRGYTF	TGCGCCAGCAGCCTCGGACAGGGGAATAGGGGCTACACCTTC